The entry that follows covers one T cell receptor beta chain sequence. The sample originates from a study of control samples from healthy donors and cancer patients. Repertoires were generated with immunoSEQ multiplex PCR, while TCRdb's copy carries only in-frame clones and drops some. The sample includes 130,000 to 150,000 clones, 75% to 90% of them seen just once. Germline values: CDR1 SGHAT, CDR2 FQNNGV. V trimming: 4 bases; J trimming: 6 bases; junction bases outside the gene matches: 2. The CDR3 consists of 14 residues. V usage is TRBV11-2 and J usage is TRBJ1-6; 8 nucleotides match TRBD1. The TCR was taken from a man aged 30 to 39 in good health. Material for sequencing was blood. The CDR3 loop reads CASSWTGFNSPLHF. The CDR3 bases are TGTGCCAGCAGCTGGACAGGGTTTAATTCACCCCTCCACTTT.